This TCR beta chain originates from a study of a mutant IDH1 vaccine in newly diagnosed glioma. V was pared by 4 bases and J by 5 bases, with 18 bases between. CDR3 size: 15 residues. The germline CDR1 and CDR2 sequences are SGDLS and YYNGEE. Documented time point: week 5, during vaccination. Vaccination used 300 ug of mutant IDH1 20-mer peptide per dose, with topical imiquimod. New IDH1-mutant, ATRX-lost WHO grade 3 or 4 astrocytomas occurred in donors. TCRdb's table, derived via immunoSEQ multiplex PCR, lists solely in-frame clones and lacks some. The sample has roughly 50,000 clones, over 75% seen once. With regard to this clone: As yet, its antigen is unknown.

V is TRBV9 and J is TRBJ2-5; tentative D call: TRBD1 (5 bases). This TCR derives from a woman aged 35 to 49 with glioma. The input for sequencing was PBMCs, taken from a glioma patient whose treatment included an IDH1 peptide vaccine. The CDR3 bases are TGTGCCAGCAGCCCCACCGGTCAGGGTGGCGAGACCCAGTACTTC. It codes for CASSPTGQGGETQYF. Together with reference TRBV9 and TRBJ2-5, the CDR3 gives the full variable domain: DSGVTQTPKHLITATGQRVTLRCSPRSGDLSVYWYQQSLDQGLQFLIQYYNGEERAKGNILERFSAQQFPDLHSELNLSSLELGDSALYFCASSPTGQGGETQYFGPGTRLLVL.